A selection of T cell receptor beta chains follows, all from one sample in a study of beta chain features in type 1 diabetes. Libraries were prepared by immunoSEQ multiplex PCR; TCRdb keeps only in-frame clonotypes and omits some of them. The sample lists around 160,000 clones; 9% to 10% were seen once. Source material: central memory CD4+ T cells from blood. These receptor sequences come from a woman in her twenties or thirties with type 1 diabetes. Both conserved end residues are part of each CDR3. Fields, in order: D gene, V gene, J gene, clone size, CDR3 DNA, CDR3 protein. The D gene is left open where the match is weak. Some rows mark clone size as missing; the rest say once, few, many or name a class of expanded clone.

TRBD2	TRBV7-9	TRBJ2-5	few	TGTGCCAGCAGCTTACCAGCGGGAGGAGAGACCCAGTACTTC	CASSLPAGGETQYF
-	TRBV5-1	TRBJ2-7	few	TGCGCCAGCAGCTTGGCAGGGGACTCCTACGAGCAGTACTTC	CASSLAGDSYEQYF
-	TRBV6-5	TRBJ2-7	-	TGTGCCAGCAGTTACTCGCTAGCAGGCTCCTACGAGCAGTACTTC	CASSYSLAGSYEQYF
-	TRBV30	TRBJ2-1	many	TGTGCCTGGTCCGGACTGCACAATGAGCAGTTCTTC	CAWSGLHNEQFF
-	TRBV28	TRBJ1-1	few	TGTGCCAGCAGTTCCAAATCCACGTCCCGTCGGGCTTTCTTT	CASSSKSTSRRAFF
TRBD1	TRBV11-2	TRBJ1-5	few	TGTGCCAGCAGCCTAGACAGGGCCAATCAGCCCCAGCATTTT	CASSLDRANQPQHF
-	TRBV5-1	TRBJ2-2	-	TGCGCCAGCAGCTTGGGTACGAACACCGGGGAGCTGTTTTTT	CASSLGTNTGELFF
TRBD1	TRBV27	TRBJ2-5	few	TGTGCCAGCAAACAGGGGATCGGAGAGACCCAGTACTTC	CASKQGIGETQYF
TRBD1	TRBV9	TRBJ2-2	-	TGTGCCAGCAGCCTGGACAGGGGGCTTACCGGGGAGCTGTTTTTT	CASSLDRGLTGELFF
TRBD1	TRBV7-6	TRBJ1-2	few	TGTGCCAGCAGCTTAGTTGGGACAGGACTCTATGGCTACACCTTC	CASSLVGTGLYGYTF
-	TRBV15	TRBJ2-1	few	TGTGCCACCAGCAGTTATGGGGGCGGAGTTCGGGAGCAGTTCTTC	CATSSYGGGVREQFF
-	TRBV7-3	TRBJ1-2	-	TGTGCCAGCAGCTTAGACGCAGGTTTCAATGGCTACACCTTC	CASSLDAGFNGYTF
TRBD1	TRBV5-1	TRBJ2-4	few	TGCGCCAGCAGCTTGAAGTCGGTGTTTGAGGGGACAGTACTAGCCAAAAACATTCAGTACTTC	CASSLKSVFEGTVLAKNIQYF
-	TRBV18	TRBJ2-7	-	TGTGCCAGCTCACCACCTATGACAGACGAGCAGTACTTC	CASSPPMTDEQYF
TRBD2	TRBV5-1	TRBJ2-1	-	TGCGCCAGCAGGACTAGCGGGGAATACAATGAGCAGTTCTTC	CASRTSGEYNEQFF
TRBD1	TRBV19	TRBJ1-5	-	TGTGCCAGTAGTAAACAGGGGAATCAGCCCCAGCATTTT	CASSKQGNQPQHF
-	TRBV19	TRBJ2-3	many	TGTGCCAGTAGTATTTTCGCAGATACGCAGTATTTT	CASSIFADTQYF
-	TRBV5-6	TRBJ1-4	-	TGTGCCAGCAGCACCTCGGGGGCAACTAATGAAAAACTGTTTTTT	CASSTSGATNEKLFF
-	TRBV19	TRBJ2-7	-	TGTGCCAGTAGCAAGACCGCCCGGGGCTCCTACGAGCAGTACTTC	CASSKTARGSYEQYF
-	TRBV27	TRBJ1-5	-	TGTGCCAGCGTGGTAGGTCGGGGGGAGGGTAATCAGCCCCAGCATTTT	CASVVGRGEGNQPQHF
TRBD1	TRBV6-5	TRBJ2-1	-	TGTGCCAGCAGTAAACAGGGGGCCTATGAGCAGTTCTTC	CASSKQGAYEQFF
TRBD2	TRBV28	TRBJ2-3	few	TGTGCCAGCAGTCCCGGGACTAGCCAGGGGGTTGGTTATTTT	CASSPGTSQGVGYF
TRBD2	TRBV13	TRBJ2-1	few	TGTGCCAGCAGACGGGCAGGGCTAGCGGGGAGGAATGAGCAGTTCTTC	CASRRAGLAGRNEQFF
TRBD2	TRBV25-1	TRBJ2-1	few	TGTGCCAGCAGTGATGGTCTAGCGGTGAGTGAGCAGTTCTTC	CASSDGLAVSEQFF
-	TRBV29-1	TRBJ2-1	many	TGCAGCGTTGACAACTTCCTAGGGGACAATGAGCAGTTCTTC	CSVDNFLGDNEQFF
TRBD2	TRBV5-1	TRBJ2-3	few	TGCGCCAGCAGAGGTATCGGACTAGCGGGAGAAAACACAGATACGCAGTATTTT	CASRGIGLAGENTDTQYF
TRBD2	TRBV7-3	TRBJ2-1	-	TGTGCCAGCAGCTCCATAGCGGGAGGGCTCAATGAGCAGTTCTTC	CASSSIAGGLNEQFF
-	TRBV5-1	TRBJ2-2	few	TGCGCCAGCAGCTTGGATGGAGGGGACACCGGGGAGCTGTTTTTT	CASSLDGGDTGELFF
-	TRBV18	TRBJ1-5	-	TGTGCCAGCTCACTCGAGGAAAATCAGCCCCAGCATTTT	CASSLEENQPQHF
TRBD2	TRBV9	TRBJ2-2	-	TGTGCCAGCACGGCGCGGGAGGGCCTTAACACCGGGGAGCTGTTTTTT	CASTAREGLNTGELFF
TRBD2	TRBV4-1	TRBJ2-5	-	TGCGCCAGCAGCCAAGTGGGACTAGCGGGAGCGGAGACCCAGTACTTC	CASSQVGLAGAETQYF
-	TRBV21-1	TRBJ2-5	few	TGTGCCAGCAGCACCCATTGTGTCGGGGGGATGGGGGAGACCCAGTACTTC	CASSTHCVGGMGETQYF
-	TRBV2	TRBJ1-2	-	TGTGCCAGCAGTGTTCGATCAGAAGATGGCTACACCTTC	CASSVRSEDGYTF
-	TRBV5-4	TRBJ2-7	-	TGTGCCAGCAGCCCCGGGATATTCCCCTACGAGCAGTACTTC	CASSPGIFPYEQYF
-	TRBV28	TRBJ2-3	few	TGTGCCAGCAGTTTACCAGCGGAACAAGATACGCAGTATTTT	CASSLPAEQDTQYF
-	TRBV4-1	TRBJ2-7	-	TGCGCCAGCAGCCGAGAACGGCTTCTAAGGGGAATCTACGAGCAGTACTTC	CASSRERLLRGIYEQYF
-	TRBV11-2	TRBJ1-5	few	TGTGCCAGCAGCTATAAAGGGGATCAGCCCCAGCATTTT	CASSYKGDQPQHF
-	TRBV28	TRBJ1-4	-	TGTGCCAGCAAAACCCCCGACAGAGCAACTAATGAAAAACTGTTTTTT	CASKTPDRATNEKLFF
-	TRBV19	TRBJ2-2	few	TGTGCCAGTAGTATTCGAAACAGGGTCACCGGGGAGCTGTTTTTT	CASSIRNRVTGELFF
-	TRBV30	TRBJ2-1	-	TGTGCCTGGAGCGGACAGTACAATGAGCAGTTCTTC	CAWSGQYNEQFF
TRBD2	TRBV18	TRBJ2-4	few	TGTGCCAGCTCACCACCCGGGGGGTTAGCCAAAAACATTCAGTACTTC	CASSPPGGLAKNIQYF
TRBD1	TRBV11-2	TRBJ2-3	-	TGTGCCAGCAGCCTGGACAGGACAGATACGCAGTATTTT	CASSLDRTDTQYF
TRBD2	TRBV11-3	TRBJ2-1	-	TGTGCCAGCAGCTTAGTAGCGGGAGGGTATTTATTCTTCTTC	CASSLVAGGYLFFF
-	TRBV7-3	TRBJ1-3	few	TGTGCCAGCAGCTTGGGGGGCTCTGGAAACACCATATATTTT	CASSLGGSGNTIYF
TRBD2	TRBV27	TRBJ2-5	few	TGTGCCAGCAGTTTAAACCCAGCGGGAGGACAAGAGACCCAGTACTTC	CASSLNPAGGQETQYF